This T cell receptor beta chain was sequenced for a study of cytomegalovirus exposure and HLA in healthy donors. Both 60 Vbeta primers and 13 Jbeta primers went into the PCR. The data were produced by immunoSEQ multiplex PCR, yet TCRdb's version contains in-frame clones alone and is incomplete. The data show about 300,000 clones, just over 85% seen once. This clonotype was sampled from a man aged 40-55 years in good health and CMV-seropositive. The material sequenced was PBMCs.

The DNA of the CDR3 is TGCAGCGTTGACACGGGTAATGAAAAACTGTTTTTT. It encodes CSVDTGNEKLFF. V gene TRBV29-1 combines with J gene TRBJ1-4; D unclear. Germline CDR1 and CDR2: SQVTM and ANQGSEA. This CDR3 contains 12 residues. V lost 3 bases to trimming and J lost 4 bases, with 6 bases between them. The full variable domain, in which reference TRBV29-1 and TRBJ1-4 provide the parts outside the CDR3, is SAVISQKPSRDICQRGTSLTIQCQVDSQVTMMFWYRQQPGQSLTLIATANQGSEATYESGFVIDKFPISRPNLTFSTLTVSNMSPEDSSIYLCSVDTGNEKLFFGSGTQLSVL.